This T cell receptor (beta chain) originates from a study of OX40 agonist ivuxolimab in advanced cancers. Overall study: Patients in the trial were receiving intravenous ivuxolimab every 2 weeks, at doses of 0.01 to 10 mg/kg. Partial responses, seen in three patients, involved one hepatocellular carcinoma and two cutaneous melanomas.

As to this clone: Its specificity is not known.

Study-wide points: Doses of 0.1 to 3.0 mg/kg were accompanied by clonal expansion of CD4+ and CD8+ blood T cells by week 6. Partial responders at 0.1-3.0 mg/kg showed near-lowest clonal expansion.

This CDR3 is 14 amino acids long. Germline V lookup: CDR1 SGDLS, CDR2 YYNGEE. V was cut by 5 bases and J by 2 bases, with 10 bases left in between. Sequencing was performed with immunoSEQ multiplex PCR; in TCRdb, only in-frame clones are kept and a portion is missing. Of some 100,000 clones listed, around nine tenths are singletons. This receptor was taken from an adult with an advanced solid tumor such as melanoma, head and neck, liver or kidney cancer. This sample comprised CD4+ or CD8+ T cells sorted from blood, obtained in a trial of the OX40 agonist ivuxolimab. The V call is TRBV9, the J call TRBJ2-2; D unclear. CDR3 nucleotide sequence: TGTGCCAGCAGAACCGACACAAACACCGGGGAGCTGTTTTTT. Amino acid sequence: CASRTDTNTGELFF.